The next 18 T cell receptor beta chains were all read from a single sample in a study of OX40 agonist ivuxolimab in advanced cancers. Assay used: immunoSEQ multiplex PCR; TCRdb lists only in-frame clones, some missing. The sample consists of 60,000 or so clones, approximately 80% of them appearing once. Material: CD4+ or CD8+ T cells sorted from blood, obtained in a trial of the OX40 agonist ivuxolimab. The receptors derive from an adult with an advanced solid tumor such as melanoma, head and neck, liver or kidney cancer.

This clone was found a few times. The chain is built from TRBV19 and TRBJ2-7; no reliable D call. CDR3 length equals 13 residues. The germline V gene has CDR1 LNHDA and CDR2 SQIVND (reference sequence). The V gene lost 4 bases and the J gene lost 6 bases, with 13 bases spanning the gap. For the CDR3, the DNA is TGTGCCAGTAGTACCCCAAGTTCGGTCGAGCAGTACTTC. This encodes CASSTPSSVEQYF.

This chain joins TRBV2 and TRBJ2-5, with D possibly matching TRBD2 (6 bases). Trimming pared 10 bases from V and 3 bases from J, leaving 15 bases between. Germline V gives CDR1 SNHLY, CDR2 FYNNEI. The CDR3 contains 13 residues. For the CDR3, the DNA is TGTGCCAACCGGGAGAGGGGCGAAGAGACCCAGTACTTC. It is translated as CANRERGEETQYF.

The chain combines TRBV6-5 with TRBJ2-2; D is unresolved. Trimming stripped 10 bases from V and 4 bases from J, with 7 bases between. The CDR3 runs 11 residues. The V gene's germline CDR1 is MNHEY and CDR2 SVGAGI. The CDR3 protein is CAITPTGELFF. The CDR3 DNA reads as TGTGCCATCACCCCCACCGGGGAGCTGTTTTTT.

The chain recombines TRBV5-1 with TRBJ1-1, with D unresolved. Germline V gives CDR1 SGHRS, CDR2 YFSETQ. V shed 4 bases and J shed 6 bases, with 16 bases lying between them. This CDR3 has 14 residues. CDR3 residues: CASSPEGRSSEAFF. For the CDR3, the DNA is TGCGCCAGCAGCCCTGAAGGAAGAAGCTCTGAAGCTTTCTTT.

The sample holds a few counts of this clone. This chain connects TRBV7-3 to TRBJ2-5; no clear D gene. This CDR3 contains 13 residues. Trimming removed 3 bases from V and 3 bases from J, with 8 bases in between. Germline V gene data show CDR1 as SGHTA and CDR2 as FQGTGA. CDR3 sequence reads: CASSFGREETQYF. CDR3 coding DNA: TGTGCCAGCAGCTTCGGACGGGAAGAGACCCAGTACTTC.

By frequency in the sample, this clone is medium-sized. This rearrangement joins TRBV6-1 to TRBJ1-2; D perhaps matches TRBD1 (5 bases). V dropped 10 bases and J dropped 0 bases, with 12 bases sitting between them. The CDR3 sequence is 13 residues long. Germline V gene sequence: CDR1 MNHNS, CDR2 SASEGT. The CDR3 coding sequence is TGTGCCACCAGCCCAGGGACTAACTATGGCTACACCTTC. It encodes CATSPGTNYGYTF.

This rearrangement joins TRBV19 to TRBJ2-3; 12 bases are a match to TRBD2. The CDR3 runs to 12 residues. J was trimmed by 11 bases and V by 6 bases; bases with no gene match: 3. Germline assignment: CDR1 LNHDA and CDR2 SQIVND (reference sequence). The CDR3 loop reads CASSLLAGGQYF. CDR3 DNA sequence: TGTGCCAGTAGCCTACTAGCGGGGGGGCAGTATTTT.

The V call is TRBV7-3, the J call TRBJ2-3; 7 bases agree with TRBD2. Germline assignment: CDR1 SGHTA and CDR2 FQGTGA. Trimming removed 3 bases from V and 0 bases from J; junction bases left unmatched: 3. The CDR3 spans 15 residues. CDR3 sequence: CASSFGGGSTDTQYF. The CDR3 DNA reads as TGTGCCAGCAGCTTTGGCGGGGGTAGCACAGATACGCAGTATTTT.

This chain connects TRBV7-9 to TRBJ2-7, with D tentatively TRBD1 or TRBD2 (6 bases each). The CDR3 has 14 residues. From germline, CDR1 is SEHNR and CDR2 FQNEAQ (reference sequence). Trimming shortened V by 5 bases and J by 9 bases, and 20 bases separated the two germline ends. The CDR3 DNA is TGTGCCAGCAGCCCCGGGGGCCGAGGGGCAGGGCAGTACTTC. This codes for CASSPGGRGAGQYF.

The chain employs TRBV9 and TRBJ1-2; D is perhaps TRBD1 (5 bases). This CDR3 has 14 amino acids. The germline gives CDR1 SGDLS, CDR2 YYNGEE. The V end lost 5 bases, the J end lost 6 bases, and 17 bases lay between the germline ends. DNA of the CDR3: TGTGCCAGCAGTGAAGGGGCATCAAGAGATGGCTACACCTTC. It encodes CASSEGASRDGYTF. Filled out from reference TRBV9 and TRBJ1-2, the complete variable domain reads DSGVTQTPKHLITATGQRVTLRCSPRSGDLSVYWYQQSLDQGLQFLIQYYNGEERAKGNILERFSAQQFPDLHSELNLSSLELGDSALYFCASSEGASRDGYTFGSGTRLTVV.

In nucleotides, the CDR3 is TGCAGCGTTGTCGGGGAAGCGAATCAGCCCCAGCATTTT. As protein: CSVVGEANQPQHF. V usage is TRBV29-1 and J usage is TRBJ1-5, with unresolved D. With 4 bases removed from V and 4 bases from J, the gap between germline ends came to 11 bases. Germline CDR1 is SQVTM and CDR2 is ANQGSEA. The CDR3 sequence is 13 residues long. Full variable domain (rest looked up from reference TRBV29-1 and TRBJ1-5): SAVISQKPSRDICQRGTSLTIQCQVDSQVTMMFWYRQQPGQSLTLIATANQGSEATYESGFVIDKFPISRPNLTFSTLTVSNMSPEDSSIYLCSVVGEANQPQHFGDGTRLSIL.

V usage is TRBV7-2 and J usage is TRBJ1-2; 8 nucleotides agree with TRBD1. J gave up 0 bases and V 7 bases, and 7 bases lay outside the gene matches. This CDR3 is built from 15 residues. Germline CDR1 is SGHTA and CDR2 is FQGNSA. CDR3 protein: CASTRDRGSNYGYTF. CDR3 in DNA: TGTGCCAGCACCCGAGACAGGGGATCTAACTATGGCTACACCTTC.

The chain combines TRBV7-2 with TRBJ2-5; 10 nucleotides align to TRBD1. The CDR3 totals 12 residues. With V trimmed by 8 bases and J by 4 bases, 1 base remained unmatched. In germline, CDR1 is SGHTA, CDR2 FQGNSA. The CDR3 DNA is TGTGCCAGCGGACAGGGGGGAGAGACCCAGTACTTC. The encoded protein is CASGQGGETQYF.

The chain is built from TRBV14 and TRBJ1-1; D is ambiguous. CDR3 length equals 16 residues. V was clipped by 0 bases and J by 3 bases, with 14 bases between them. Germline CDR1 reads SGHDN; CDR2 reads FVKESK. CDR3 DNA: TGTGCCAGCAGCCAAGACCCCCGACGGCTCCACACTGAAGCTTTCTTT. Its translation is CASSQDPRRLHTEAFF.

The chain recombines TRBV9 with TRBJ2-1; 10 bases map to TRBD2. The CDR3 loop spans 15 amino acids. Germline CDR1 and CDR2: SGDLS and YYNGEE. With V trimmed by 0 bases and J by 7 bases, 4 bases remained unmatched. Written as DNA, the CDR3 is TGTGCCAGCAGCGTAGTGTCTAGCGGGGGTAATGAGCAGTTCTTC. Translation: CASSVVSSGGNEQFF.

The chain has TRBV27 and TRBJ1-5; D uncertain. Germline CDR1 MNHEY, CDR2 SMNVEV (reference sequence). The CDR3 is 14 amino acids. V lost 5 bases, J lost 1 base, and 9 bases lay in between. The CDR3 spells CASSGGLSNQPQHF. CDR3 coding DNA: TGTGCCAGCAGTGGAGGGTTAAGCAATCAGCCCCAGCATTTT.

There are a few counts of this clone. The junction does not match germline at one end; this may be a read error. The chain carries TRBV15 and TRBJ1-6; 9 nucleotides align to TRBD1. There are 15 residues in the CDR3. In germline, CDR1 is LNHNV, CDR2 YYDKDF (reference sequence). DNA for the CDR3: TGTGCCACCACCAGAACCGGGACAGGGAACTCACCCCTCCACTTT. Its translation is CATTRTGTGNSPLHF.

Only one count was recorded for this clone. The chain uses TRBV2 and TRBJ1-1, with D possibly being TRBD1 (5 bases). Germline CDR1 SNHLY, CDR2 FYNNEI. The CDR3 is 13 residues long. V shed 5 bases and J shed 3 bases, with 10 bases lying between them. The CDR3 DNA reads TGTGCCAGCAGTTTGGGGGAGCACACTGAAGCTTTCTTT. Translation: CASSLGEHTEAFF.